This TCR beta chain was found in a study of cytomegalovirus exposure and HLA in healthy donors. Study results and limitations: Immune exposure information comprised only CMV serostatus. Cytomegalovirus status was reportedly diagnosed by the classifier with high sensitivity and specificity. In an earlier analysis, productive rearrangement rates for most beta V segments clustered near 87% or 30%.

The CDR3 extends over 14 amino acids. Trimming removed 5 bases from V and 5 bases from J, with 12 bases in between. Germline-derived CDR1 and CDR2 are SGHTA and FQGNSA. About this clone itself: Antigen specificity is unknown.

The PCR was carried out with 60 Vbeta primers and 13 Jbeta primers. Generated by immunoSEQ multiplex PCR, the TCRdb table keeps only in-frame clones and is missing some. The profile covers 150,000 to 200,000 clones, with roughly 80% appearing a single time and around 4% taken by the ten largest. The receptor comes from a man aged 45-65 years in good health and CMV-seronegative. The chain joins TRBV7-2 to TRBJ1-4; perhaps TRBD1 as D (6 bases). Input material: PBMCs. The chain's CDR3 is CASSTGGRNEKLFF. CDR3 coding DNA: TGTGCCAGCAGCACGGGGGGCAGAAATGAAAAACTGTTTTTT.